Listed below are T cell receptor beta chains from one sample, sequenced in a study of CD8 T cells in ankylosing spondylitis. Using its own MiXCR run on the 5' RACE reads, TCRdb lists one record per CDR3 protein. The sample carries roughly 400,000 distinct CDR3 sequences, about 22% recorded once. The material sequenced was blood, either unsorted or a sorted T cell fraction (not recorded which). The source of these receptors is a male donor with ankylosing spondylitis. Both conserved end residues are part of each CDR3. Fields, in order: V gene, J gene, clone size, D gene, CDR3 length, CDR3 protein, CDR3 DNA. A D gene is named only where the DNA matches it firmly. Size is omitted from some rows. Given values are once, few, many or a class for expanded clones.

TRBV7-3	TRBJ2-2	few	TRBD2	17	CASSFAGATSGTGELFF	TGTGCCAGCAGCTTTGCGGGGGCGACTAGCGGGACCGGGGAGCTGTTTTTT
TRBV7-9	TRBJ2-6	-	-	15	CASSLATSGANVLTF	TGTGCCAGCAGCTTAGCGACTTCTGGGGCCAACGTCCTGACTTTC
TRBV5-6	TRBJ2-3	-	-	15	CASSLVGASTDTQYF	TGTGCCAGCAGCTTGGTAGGGGCTAGCACAGATACGCAGTATTTT
TRBV11-2	TRBJ2-7	-	TRBD2	16	CASSLGEREISYEQYF	TGTGCCAGCAGCTTAGGGGAGCGGGAGATTTCCTACGAGCAGTACTTC
TRBV2	TRBJ1-4	-	-	13	CASSVRVDEKLFF	TGTGCCAGCAGTGTCAGGGTGGATGAAAAACTGTTTTTT
TRBV30	TRBJ1-5	-	-	13	CAWSVNANQPQHF	TGTGCCTGGAGTGTTAACGCGAATCAGCCCCAGCATTTT
TRBV3-1	TRBJ2-2	-	TRBD2	14	CASSHTSATGELFF	TGTGCCAGCAGCCACACTAGCGCCACCGGGGAGCTGTTTTTT
TRBV15	TRBJ2-7	-	-	17	CATSRSRPYPGEGEQYF	TGTGCCACCAGCAGATCTCGTCCGTACCCAGGAGAAGGCGAGCAGTACTTC
TRBV29-1	TRBJ2-1	-	TRBD2	15	CSVGGTSGSSNEQFF	TGCAGCGTTGGGGGGACTAGCGGGTCCTCCAATGAGCAGTTCTTC
TRBV4-1	TRBJ1-6	-	-	15	CASSRQEGGNSPLHF	TGCGCCAGCAGCCGACAGGAGGGCGGAAATTCACCCCTCCACTTT
TRBV3-1	TRBJ1-1	-	-	14	CASSSPTEGPGAFF	TGTGCCAGCAGCTCTCCCACGGAAGGGCCCGGGGCTTTCTTT
TRBV27	TRBJ2-1	-	-	14	CASSPHDSSDEQFF	TGTGCCAGCAGTCCCCACGACAGTAGCGATGAGCAGTTCTTC
TRBV5-4	TRBJ2-6	-	TRBD2	16	CASSPGLAGLNNVLTF	TGTGCCAGCAGCCCGGGACTAGCGGGACTCAACAACGTCCTGACTTTC
TRBV29-1	TRBJ2-7	once	-	12	CSVVLQGNEQYF	TGCAGCGTTGTATTGCAGGGGAACGAGCAGTACTTC
TRBV3-1	TRBJ2-1	-	-	15	CASSQDRSPSNEQFF	TGTGCCAGCAGCCAAGATAGATCCCCAAGCAATGAGCAGTTCTTC
TRBV27	TRBJ1-1	-	TRBD1	17	CASSSLRGLSEYTEAFF	TGTGCCAGCAGCTCCCTCAGGGGGTTGTCAGAGTACACTGAAGCTTTCTTT
TRBV7-9	TRBJ2-1	few	-	16	CASSSRRASSYNEQFF	TGTGCCAGCAGCTCTAGGAGGGCCAGCTCCTACAATGAGCAGTTCTTC
TRBV9	TRBJ1-1	few	TRBD1	16	CASSVGEGAIGTEAFF	TGTGCCAGCAGCGTAGGAGAGGGGGCCATAGGCACTGAAGCTTTCTTT
TRBV29-1	TRBJ2-7	many	-	12	CSAGPWDHEQYF	TGCAGCGCTGGGCCGTGGGATCACGAGCAGTACTTC
TRBV28	TRBJ2-3	-	TRBD2	16	CASKLAGGLSTDTQYF	TGTGCCAGCAAGCTAGCGGGGGGACTTAGCACAGATACGCAGTATTTT
TRBV2	TRBJ2-3	-	-	14	CASKITQGADTQYF	TGTGCCAGCAAGATAACACAGGGCGCAGATACGCAGTATTTT
TRBV20-1	TRBJ1-5	-	-	15	CSAVTGLLFNQPQHF	TGCAGTGCGGTAACAGGGCTGCTTTTCAATCAGCCCCAGCATTTT
TRBV20-1	TRBJ2-7	-	-	12	CSAWDDSYEQYF	TGCAGTGCTTGGGACGATTCCTACGAGCAGTACTTC
TRBV6-2/TRBV6-3	TRBJ2-7	-	-	13	CASRPGPSHEQYF	TGTGCCAGCAGACCCGGGCCATCCCACGAGCAGTACTTC
TRBV12-3/TRBV12-4	TRBJ1-1	few	TRBD1	13	CASSITDRGPAFF	TGTGCCAGCAGCATAACCGACAGGGGGCCAGCTTTCTTT
TRBV5-1	TRBJ1-5	few	-	13	CASSSSPNQPQHF	TGCGCCAGCAGCTCCAGCCCCAATCAGCCCCAGCATTTT
TRBV20-1	TRBJ1-5	-	TRBD1	14	CSARGQGTNQPQHF	TGCAGTGCCCGGGGACAGGGGACTAATCAGCCCCAGCATTTT
TRBV20-1	TRBJ2-7	few	-	16	CSARDSQYLVGYEQYF	TGCAGTGCTAGAGACTCCCAATATCTTGTGGGGTACGAGCAGTACTTC
TRBV12-3/TRBV12-4	TRBJ2-2	-	-	16	CASSFGWTPNTGELFF	TGTGCCAGCAGTTTCGGCTGGACCCCCAACACCGGGGAGCTGTTTTTT
TRBV15	TRBJ2-1	few	TRBD2	15	CATTTGTSGRNEQFF	TGTGCCACCACTACCGGGACTAGCGGGAGAAATGAGCAGTTCTTC
TRBV29-1	TRBJ1-1	few	-	11	CSVVLGREAFF	TGCAGCGTTGTCCTCGGCAGGGAAGCTTTCTTT
TRBV25-1	TRBJ2-2	-	TRBD2	17	CASSEASGRTNTGELFF	TGTGCCAGCAGTGAAGCTAGCGGGAGGACTAACACCGGGGAGCTGTTTTTT
TRBV12-3/TRBV12-4	TRBJ2-2	-	-	15	CASSLGLVDTGELFF	TGTGCCAGCAGCTTAGGGCTAGTCGACACCGGGGAGCTGTTTTTT
TRBV20-1	TRBJ2-7	-	TRBD1	13	CSASRQGRYEQYF	TGCAGTGCTAGCCGACAGGGGCGCTACGAGCAGTACTTC
TRBV5-1	TRBJ1-4	few	-	17	CASSLVPAGDNNEKLFF	TGCGCCAGCAGCTTGGTGCCGGCGGGGGATAATAATGAAAAACTGTTTTTT
TRBV12-3/TRBV12-4	TRBJ2-2	-	TRBD2	18	CASSLLRSRLAGAGELFF	TGTGCCAGCAGTTTGTTACGGTCGAGACTAGCGGGAGCGGGGGAGCTGTTTTTT
TRBV6-2/TRBV6-3	TRBJ2-1	-	-	18	CASSYLLGSGSSYNEQFF	TGTGCCAGCAGTTACCTCCTGGGTAGCGGAAGCTCCTACAATGAGCAGTTCTTC
TRBV24-1	TRBJ1-6	-	-	13	CATSDRAKGSLHF	TGTGCCACCAGTGACCGAGCAAAGGGGTCCCTCCACTTT
TRBV23-1	TRBJ2-1	-	TRBD1	15	CASSEGTGIYNEQFF	TGCGCCAGCAGCGAGGGGACAGGAATCTACAATGAGCAGTTCTTC
TRBV20-1	TRBJ2-5	-	-	14	CSARDGRLPETQYF	TGCAGTGCTAGAGATGGGAGACTCCCAGAGACCCAGTACTTC
TRBV10-3	TRBJ1-1	few	-	13	CAISDRANTEAFF	TGTGCCATCAGTGACAGGGCGAACACTGAAGCTTTCTTT
TRBV4-1	TRBJ2-1	few	-	13	CASSQDYGAEQFF	TGCGCCAGCAGCCAAGATTATGGAGCAGAGCAGTTCTTC
TRBV3-1	TRBJ2-7	-	TRBD1	14	CASSHWDRGYEQYF	TGTGCCAGCAGCCATTGGGACAGGGGTTACGAGCAGTACTTC
TRBV20-1	TRBJ2-2	-	TRBD1	17	CSARGKTGGANTGELFF	TGCAGTGCTAGAGGAAAGACAGGGGGCGCGAACACCGGGGAGCTGTTTTTT
TRBV12-3/TRBV12-4	TRBJ2-1	-	-	15	CASSYVGRRANEQFF	TGTGCCAGCAGCTACGTGGGGCGCCGGGCAAATGAGCAGTTCTTC
TRBV7-2	TRBJ2-7	few	-	15	CASSRDGRRLYEQYF	TGTGCCAGCAGTAGAGACGGACGGAGGCTATACGAGCAGTACTTC
TRBV6-5	TRBJ2-4	few	-	17	CASSYSSDAGPKNIQYF	TGTGCCAGCAGTTACTCGTCCGACGCCGGTCCCAAAAACATTCAGTACTTC
TRBV28	TRBJ2-3	-	TRBD2	16	CASALSGRGGTDTQYF	TGTGCCAGCGCACTTAGCGGGAGGGGGGGAACAGATACGCAGTATTTT
TRBV12-3/TRBV12-4	TRBJ2-1	-	-	12	CASSPGATEQFF	TGTGCCAGCAGCCCGGGGGCTACTGAGCAGTTCTTC
TRBV20-1	TRBJ2-1	-	TRBD2	13	CSPLADKNNEQFF	TGCAGTCCACTAGCGGACAAGAACAATGAGCAGTTCTTC
TRBV18	TRBJ2-5	-	-	14	CASSPQPYQETQYF	TGTGCCAGCTCACCCCAGCCATACCAAGAGACCCAGTACTTC
TRBV5-1	TRBJ2-5	few	TRBD1	15	CASSLATGDQETQYF	TGCGCCAGCAGCTTGGCCACAGGGGACCAAGAGACCCAGTACTTC
TRBV5-1	TRBJ2-1	-	-	16	CASSLLLDGARNEQFF	TGCGCCAGCAGCTTGTTACTGGACGGAGCTCGCAATGAGCAGTTCTTC
TRBV12-3/TRBV12-4	TRBJ2-5	few	-	14	CASRSSLGGETQYF	TGTGCCAGCAGGAGCAGTTTGGGGGGAGAGACCCAGTACTTC
TRBV7-8	TRBJ2-5	few	TRBD2	20	CASSLFNLTSGRAWEETQYF	TGTGCCAGCAGCTTGTTCAACCTGACTAGCGGGAGGGCCTGGGAAGAGACCCAGTACTTC
TRBV4-3	TRBJ2-1	-	TRBD2	16	CASSQGLAGIYNEQFF	TGCGCCAGCAGCCAGGGCCTAGCGGGGATCTACAATGAGCAGTTCTTC
TRBV20-1	TRBJ2-2	many	TRBD2	17	CSAREGLAGGRTGELFF	TGCAGTGCTAGAGAAGGGCTAGCGGGAGGGCGGACCGGGGAGCTGTTTTTT
TRBV12-3/TRBV12-4	TRBJ2-4	many	TRBD2	14	CASGREVLKNIQYF	TGTGCCAGCGGACGGGAGGTCCTTAAAAACATTCAGTACTTC
TRBV5-1	TRBJ2-7	-	-	14	CASSPVGSSYEQYF	TGCGCCAGCAGCCCGGTGGGGAGCTCCTACGAGCAGTACTTC
TRBV4-1	TRBJ2-3	-	TRBD1	20	CASSQTAGGQGAPITDTQYF	TGCGCCAGCAGCCAAACCGCTGGGGGACAGGGGGCCCCCATTACAGATACGCAGTATTTT